These 24 T cell receptor beta chains were all obtained from the same sample, sequenced in a study of OX40 agonist ivuxolimab in advanced cancers. The library was made by the immunoSEQ multiplex PCR assay. TCRdb obtained this table from immuneACCESS and retained in-frame rearrangements with V and J assigned. These tables miss some clones; where compared with another copy, unresolved V genes account for less than half of the shortfall, and the remainder is unexplained. The table for this sample lists approximately 31,000 clones; around 87% of them were counted only once. The ten largest clones capture 25% of the sample. This specimen consisted of CD4+ or CD8+ T cells sorted from blood, obtained in a trial of the OX40 agonist ivuxolimab. These receptors were taken from an adult with an advanced solid tumor such as melanoma, head and neck, liver or kidney cancer.

V is TRBV4-1 and J is TRBJ2-6; unclear D gene. The germline V gene encodes CDR1 MGHRA and CDR2 YSYEKL. V was cut by 2 bases and J by 0 bases, with 5 bases left in between. This CDR3 has 15 residues. The CDR3 coding sequence is TGCGCCAGCAGCCAATTCAACTCTGGGGCCAACGTCCTGACTTTC. This codes for CASSQFNSGANVLTF.

The chain joins TRBV29-1 to TRBJ2-7, with TRBD2 identical over 7 bases. The germline V gene encodes CDR1 SQVTM and CDR2 ANQGSEA. V gave up 5 bases and J gave up 5 bases; unmatched junction bases: 3. The CDR3 covers 11 residues. The CDR3 sequence: CSVRGVNEQYF. CDR3 DNA: TGCAGCGTTCGGGGGGTAAACGAGCAGTACTTC.

This chain joins TRBV28 and TRBJ2-7, with D perhaps matching TRBD1 (6 bases). In germline, CDR1 is MDHEN, CDR2 SYDVKM. This CDR3 is 14 amino acids long. Trimming cost V 4 bases and J 0 bases, with 10 bases left between them. CDR3 sequence: CASSSGQNSYEQYF. The CDR3 DNA sequence: TGTGCCAGCAGTTCCGGACAGAACTCCTACGAGCAGTACTTC. Supplemented by reference TRBV28 and TRBJ2-7, the full variable domain reads DVKVTQSSRYLVKRTGEKVFLECVQDMDHENMFWYRQDPGLGLRLIYFSYDVKMKEKGDIPEGYSVSREKKERFSLILESASTNQTSMYLCASSSGQNSYEQYFGPGTRLTVT.

This rearrangement joins TRBV28 to TRBJ2-7, with 7 bases fitting TRBD2. Germline CDR1 and CDR2: MDHEN and SYDVKM. The J segment lost 9 bases and the V segment lost 6 bases, leaving 14 bases of the junction unmatched. The CDR3 covers 14 residues. CDR3 DNA sequence: TGTGCCAGCAGGCCATTGAGCGGGGTGTCAGGGCAGTACTTC. The encoded protein is CASRPLSGVSGQYF.

The chain combines TRBV5-5 with TRBJ2-3; D is ambiguous. V was cut by 4 bases and J by 0 bases, with 9 bases left in between. Germline V gene lookup returns CDR1 SGHKS and CDR2 YYEKEE (reference sequence). The CDR3 is 14 residues long. CDR3 region: CASSPYVSTDTQYF. As DNA, the CDR3 is TGTGCCAGCAGCCCATACGTTAGCACAGATACGCAGTATTTT. Looking up the rest from reference TRBV5-5 and TRBJ2-3 gives the full variable domain: DAGVTQSPTHLIKTRGQQVTLRCSPISGHKSVSWYQQVLGQGPQFIFQYYEKEERGRGNFPDRFSARQFPNYSSELNVNALLLGDSALYLCASSPYVSTDTQYFGPGTRLTVL.

This clone was picked up one time. The rearrangement uses TRBV2 and TRBJ2-3; D uncertain. Per germline, CDR1 SNHLY and CDR2 FYNNEI. The V gene lost 0 bases and the J gene lost 3 bases, with 4 bases spanning the gap. The CDR3 has 13 residues. In DNA form, the CDR3 reads TGTGCCAGCAGTGAAGCTTCGACAGATACGCAGTATTTT. Its protein product is CASSEASTDTQYF.

The J gene is TRBJ1-4, the V gene TRBV2; unclear D gene. This CDR3 comprises 15 residues. In germline, CDR1 is SNHLY, CDR2 FYNNEI. Between the trimmed V and J ends, which lost 6 bases and 0 bases, there was a span of 11 bases. DNA of the CDR3: TGTGCCAGCAGCGCGGTCCAGCCAACTAATGAAAAACTGTTTTTT. Encoded protein: CASSAVQPTNEKLFF.

The chain couples TRBV7-2 to TRBJ2-3; 8 bases are shared with TRBD2. Looked up from germline, CDR1 is SGHTA and CDR2 is FQGNSA. The CDR3 extends over 16 amino acids. V shed 4 bases, J shed 0 bases, and the junction held 6 bases outside the gene matches. The CDR3: CASSSEAGASTDTQYF. The CDR3 DNA follows: TGTGCCAGCAGCTCCGAAGCGGGAGCTAGCACAGATACGCAGTATTTT.

The chain has TRBV14 and TRBJ2-7; 8 bases align to TRBD1. V was pared by 1 base and J by 1 base, with 3 bases of the junction left unmatched. Germline CDR1 SGHDN, CDR2 FVKESK. The length of the CDR3 is 15 residues. CDR3 bases: TGTGCCAGCAGCCAAGTCACAGGGGGTTCCTACGAGCAGTACTTC. Translated, it gives CASSQVTGGSYEQYF.

This chain connects TRBV7-2 to TRBJ2-5; 8 bases align to TRBD2. Per the germline V gene, CDR1 is SGHTA and CDR2 is FQGNSA. This CDR3 spans 14 amino acids. V was pared by 5 bases and J by 5 bases, with 7 bases of the junction left unmatched. The CDR3 DNA reads TGTGCCAGCAGCCCGCGTAGCGGGATCGAGACCCAGTACTTC. Translated: CASSPRSGIETQYF.

CDR3 region: CASSQERRLTDTQYF. In nucleotides, the CDR3 is TGTGCCAGCAGCCAGGAAAGGAGACTCACAGATACGCAGTATTTT. The genes are TRBV4-2 and TRBJ2-3; no definite D call. V was pared by 3 bases and J by 2 bases, with 12 bases between. The germline CDR1 and CDR2 sequences are LGHNA and YNFKEQ. The CDR3 sequence is 15 residues long.

The chain combines TRBV5-4 with TRBJ2-2; TRBD2 might be the D (6 bases). Germline CDR1 is SGHNT and CDR2 is YYREEE (reference sequence). Trimming shortened V by 0 bases and J by 8 bases, and 20 bases separated the two germline ends. CDR3 size: 17 residues. The CDR3 nucleotides read TGTGCCAGCAGCTTGGCCCAGTCCACCCGGAGGGTAGGGGAGCTGTTTTTT. It specifies CASSLAQSTRRVGELFF.

The chain joins TRBV11-1 to TRBJ2-5; possibly TRBD1 or TRBD2 for D (5 bases each). Germline V lookup: CDR1 SGHAT, CDR2 FQDESV (reference sequence). The V gene lost 5 bases and the J gene lost 1 base, with 14 bases spanning the gap. The CDR3 contains 15 residues. CDR3 nucleotides: TGTGCCAGCAGCCCCTGGGACGGAATCCAAGAGACCCAGTACTTC. Translating gives CASSPWDGIQETQYF.

This clone was found once. The chain links TRBV5-1 to TRBJ2-5; possibly TRBD2 for D (7 bases). V lost 0 bases to trimming and J lost 6 bases, with 18 bases between them. Germline V gene lookup returns CDR1 SGHRS and CDR2 YFSETQ. The CDR3 loop spans 16 amino acids. The CDR3, as DNA: TGCGCCAGCAGCTTGGGGAGCGTGGGGGGGGCGAAGACCCAGTACTTC. This translates into CASSLGSVGGAKTQYF.

The chain joins TRBV27 to TRBJ2-3; no clear D gene. The V and J ends lost 5 bases and 0 bases respectively, with 18 bases between them. The CDR3 runs 17 residues. CDR1 is MNHEY, CDR2 SMNVEV, per germline (reference sequence). CDR3 amino acids: CASSRASNLRSTDTQYF. The DNA for the CDR3 is TGTGCCAGCAGTAGGGCCTCCAATCTCAGAAGCACAGATACGCAGTATTTT.

The CDR3 loop reads CASSPRGTKSTGELFF. The CDR3 DNA is TGTGCCAGCAGCCCCCGGGGGACTAAAAGCACCGGGGAGCTGTTTTTT. V and J are TRBV14 and TRBJ2-2; 7 nucleotides match TRBD2. Germline values: CDR1 SGHDN, CDR2 FVKESK. The junction had 9 bases not matched to a gene; V was cut back by 4 bases and J by 4 bases. CDR3 length equals 16 residues. The full variable domain, its missing parts supplied by reference TRBV14 and TRBJ2-2, is EAGVTQFPSHSVIEKGQTVTLRCDPISGHDNLYWYRRVMGKEIKFLLHFVKESKQDESGMPNNRFLAERTGGTYSTLKVQPAELEDSGVYFCASSPRGTKSTGELFFGEGSRLTVL.

The gene calls are TRBV7-2 and TRBJ2-1; TRBD2 agrees at 13 bases. The V and J ends lost 2 bases and 10 bases, in that order; junction bases with no gene match: 8. This CDR3 is 16 amino acids long. The germline gives CDR1 SGHTA, CDR2 FQGNSA. The CDR3 is CASSLRWRTSGSEQFF. The CDR3 nucleotides are TGTGCCAGCAGCTTAAGGTGGCGGACTAGCGGGAGCGAGCAGTTCTTC.

The genes are TRBV28 and TRBJ2-3, with D perhaps TRBD2 (6 bases). This CDR3 is 16 amino acids long. V was pared by 5 bases and J by 0 bases, with 15 bases between. The germline V gene has CDR1 MDHEN and CDR2 SYDVKM. As DNA, the CDR3 is TGTGCCAGCAGTGCCCCTAGCGCTCCTAGCACAGATACGCAGTATTTT. Its protein is CASSAPSAPSTDTQYF. Using reference TRBV28 and TRBJ2-3 for the parts outside the CDR3, the full variable domain is DVKVTQSSRYLVKRTGEKVFLECVQDMDHENMFWYRQDPGLGLRLIYFSYDVKMKEKGDIPEGYSVSREKKERFSLILESASTNQTSMYLCASSAPSAPSTDTQYFGPGTRLTVL.

This clone has more than one count but fewer than ten. The chain joins TRBV2 to TRBJ2-3; 9 nucleotides line up with TRBD2. The CDR3 has 12 amino acids. J was trimmed by 13 bases and V by 4 bases; bases with no gene match: 6. Germline CDR1 is SNHLY and CDR2 is FYNNEI. The DNA of the CDR3 is TGTGCCAGCAGTGTCTTCCTAGCGGGAAAGTATTTT. This gives the protein CASSVFLAGKYF.

V gene TRBV11-2 combines with J gene TRBJ2-2, with 11 bases that match TRBD2. The CDR3 consists of 14 residues. Unmatched junction bases numbered 6, after V lost 6 bases and J lost 9 bases. Germline V gene data show CDR1 as SGHAT and CDR2 as FQNNGV. The CDR3 sequence: CASRISGRGRELFF. CDR3 DNA: TGTGCCAGCAGGATTAGCGGGAGGGGAAGGGAGCTGTTTTTT.

This chain uses TRBV29-1 with TRBJ1-4; no definite D call. This CDR3 spans 13 amino acids. V was trimmed by 7 bases and J by 4 bases, leaving 13 bases between them. Germline V lookup: CDR1 SQVTM, CDR2 ANQGSEA. CDR3 sequence: CSGYGVLNEKLFF. CDR3 DNA: TGCAGCGGCTACGGAGTTCTTAATGAAAAACTGTTTTTT.

This sequence joins TRBV27 and TRBJ1-6; no clear D gene. V dropped 0 bases and J dropped 8 bases, with 11 bases sitting between them. CDR3 size: 15 residues. Germline V gives CDR1 MNHEY, CDR2 SMNVEV (reference sequence). CDR3 sequence: CASSLSIVRHSPLHF. For the CDR3, the DNA is TGTGCCAGCAGTTTATCGATTGTCAGGCATTCACCCCTCCACTTT.

The V gene is TRBV25-1, the J gene TRBJ1-1, with D uncertain. The V end was cut by 8 bases, the J end by 1 base, with 11 bases between. Germline values: CDR1 MGHDK, CDR2 SYGVNS. The CDR3 runs 13 residues. The CDR3 sequence is CASSQFRNTEAFF. The CDR3 bases are TGTGCCAGCTCCCAGTTCAGGAACACTGAAGCTTTCTTT.

The chain uses TRBV5-1 and TRBJ2-7, with TRBD1 identical over 7 bases. Germline CDR1 reads SGHRS; CDR2 reads YFSETQ. The CDR3 sequence is 15 residues long. V was clipped by 0 bases and J by 0 bases; unmatched bases: 3. As DNA, the CDR3 is TGCGCCAGCAGCTTGGGGGCAGGGGGCTCCTACGAGCAGTACTTC. It is translated as CASSLGAGGSYEQYF.